This T cell receptor beta chain was observed in a study of shared clonotypes between healthy human individuals. Study overall: Used for every donor were three CD4 naive, three CD4 memory, two CD8 naive and one CD8 memory plate. Study-wide points: Generally, naive subsets (rather than memory subsets) showed larger estimated richness.

Each donor was a Caucasian adult residing in Nashville, Tennessee. As to this clone: Its antigen is still unknown.

The CDR3 has 13 amino acids. V lost 3 bases and J 5 bases, leaving 11 bases between the germline ends. Germline values: CDR1 SGDLS, CDR2 YYNGEE. At the deep level, the assay was run. The protocol was immunoSEQ multiplex PCR, while the TCRdb copy is restricted to in-frame clones and leaves out a portion. The sample yields over a million clones, about 80% seen once. The chain couples TRBV9 to TRBJ2-5, with D perhaps TRBD1 (6 bases). Input material: memory CD4+ T cells from PBMCs. Subset denoted: CD45RA-negative fraction. The TCR originated in a man younger than 30 in good health. Some clones in this sample may be carry-over from other donors' samples. The CDR3 DNA is TGTGCCAGCAGCGGCAGGGGTGGTGAGACCCAGTACTTC. Amino acids: CASSGRGGETQYF.